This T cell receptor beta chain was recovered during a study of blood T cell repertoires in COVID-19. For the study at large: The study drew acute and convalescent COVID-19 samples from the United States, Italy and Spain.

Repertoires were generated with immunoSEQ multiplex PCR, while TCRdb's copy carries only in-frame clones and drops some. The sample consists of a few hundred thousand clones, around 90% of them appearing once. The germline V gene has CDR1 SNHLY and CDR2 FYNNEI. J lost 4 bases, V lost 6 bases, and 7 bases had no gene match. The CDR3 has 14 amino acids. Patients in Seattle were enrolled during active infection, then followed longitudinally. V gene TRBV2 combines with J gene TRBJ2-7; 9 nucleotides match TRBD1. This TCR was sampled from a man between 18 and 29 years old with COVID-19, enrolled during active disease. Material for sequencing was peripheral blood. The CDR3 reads CASSARDRVYEQYF. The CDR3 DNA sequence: TGTGCCAGCAGCGCCCGGGACAGGGTATACGAGCAGTACTTC.